The clone carrying this T cell receptor beta chain is a singleton in its sample. Assay: immunoSEQ multiplex PCR; the TCRdb copy retains only in-frame clones and omits some. Altogether approximately 730,000 clones are present, around 85% being singletons, with the ten largest covering around 0.01%. This sample stems from a study of shared T cell receptors in the human thymus. The V gene lost 1 base and the J gene lost 4 bases, with 14 bases spanning the gap. Germline CDR1 and CDR2: SGHTA and FQGNSA. The CDR3 spans 17 residues. These data also featured in a second study, about human thymus T cells. As that study records: Related research described strongly overlapping thymic repertoires in unrelated people.

The chain couples TRBV7-2 to TRBJ1-6; D is possibly TRBD1 (5 bases). The sequence derives from a girl under three years old with a congenital heart defect. The specimen sequenced was thymocytes. In DNA, the CDR3 is TGTGCCAGCAGCTTAGTTCCGGGGGTCTCTTATAATTCACCCCTCCACTTT. Protein: CASSLVPGVSYNSPLHF.